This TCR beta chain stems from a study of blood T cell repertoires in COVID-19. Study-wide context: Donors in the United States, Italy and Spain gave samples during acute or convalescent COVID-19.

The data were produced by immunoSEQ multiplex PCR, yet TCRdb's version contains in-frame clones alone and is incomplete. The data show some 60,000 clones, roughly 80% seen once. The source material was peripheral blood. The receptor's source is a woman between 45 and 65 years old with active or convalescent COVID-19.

CDR3 DNA sequence: TGTGCCAGCTCACCCCCGTCTCTGGGGGGGGAGGAAGCTTTCTTT. Its translation: CASSPPSLGGEEAFF. The chain carries TRBV18 and TRBJ1-1, with D perhaps matching TRBD1 (5 bases). This CDR3 comprises 15 residues. V lost 3 bases and J lost 8, with 19 bases in between. The germline gives CDR1 KGHSH, CDR2 LQKENI.